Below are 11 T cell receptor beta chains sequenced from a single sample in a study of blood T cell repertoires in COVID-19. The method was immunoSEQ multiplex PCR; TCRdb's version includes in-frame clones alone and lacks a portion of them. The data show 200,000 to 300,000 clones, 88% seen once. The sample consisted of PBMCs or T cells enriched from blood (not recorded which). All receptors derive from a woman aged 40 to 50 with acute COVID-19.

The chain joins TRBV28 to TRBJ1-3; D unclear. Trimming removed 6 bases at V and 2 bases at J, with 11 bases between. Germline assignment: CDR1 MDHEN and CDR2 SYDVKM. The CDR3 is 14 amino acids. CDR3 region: CASSLTVTGNTIYF. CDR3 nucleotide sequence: TGTGCCAGCAGCCTTACAGTTACTGGAAACACCATATATTTT. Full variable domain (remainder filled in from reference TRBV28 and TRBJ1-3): DVKVTQSSRYLVKRTGEKVFLECVQDMDHENMFWYRQDPGLGLRLIYFSYDVKMKEKGDIPEGYSVSREKKERFSLILESASTNQTSMYLCASSLTVTGNTIYFGEGSWLTVV.

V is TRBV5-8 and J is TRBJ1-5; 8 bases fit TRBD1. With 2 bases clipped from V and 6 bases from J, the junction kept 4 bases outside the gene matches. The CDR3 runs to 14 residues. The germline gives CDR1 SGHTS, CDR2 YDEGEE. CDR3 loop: CASSFRGQGQPQHF. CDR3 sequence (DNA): TGTGCCAGCAGCTTCAGGGGGCAGGGTCAGCCCCAGCATTTT.

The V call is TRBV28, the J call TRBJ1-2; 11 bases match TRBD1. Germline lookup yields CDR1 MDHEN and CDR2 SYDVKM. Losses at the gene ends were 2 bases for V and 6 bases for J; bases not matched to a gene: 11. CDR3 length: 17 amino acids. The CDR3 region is CASSLPLAGDRGNGYTF. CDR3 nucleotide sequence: TGTGCCAGCAGTTTACCCCTGGCGGGGGACAGGGGGAATGGCTACACCTTC.

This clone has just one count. The DNA of the CDR3 is TGTGCCAGCAGCTTAGTGACGGCAGGGGGTAATTCACCCCTCCACTTT. Encoded protein: CASSLVTAGGNSPLHF. The chain couples TRBV11-3 to TRBJ1-6; the match to TRBD1 covers 7 bases. Unmatched junction bases numbered 6, after V lost 1 base and J lost 6 bases. Germline V CDR1 and CDR2: SGHNT, YENEEA. CDR3 length equals 16 residues.

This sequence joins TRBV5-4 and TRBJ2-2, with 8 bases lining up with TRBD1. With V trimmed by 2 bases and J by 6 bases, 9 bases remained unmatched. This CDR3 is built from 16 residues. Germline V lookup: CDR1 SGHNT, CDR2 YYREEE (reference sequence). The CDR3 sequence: CASSFGQGQTSGELFF. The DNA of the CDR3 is TGTGCCAGCAGCTTTGGACAGGGTCAGACGTCCGGGGAGCTGTTTTTT.

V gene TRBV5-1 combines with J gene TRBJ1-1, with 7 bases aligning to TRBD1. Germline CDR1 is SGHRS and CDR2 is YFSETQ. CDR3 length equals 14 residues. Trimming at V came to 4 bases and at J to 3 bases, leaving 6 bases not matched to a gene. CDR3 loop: CASSARQGDTEAFF. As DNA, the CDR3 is TGCGCCAGCAGCGCACGACAGGGAGACACTGAAGCTTTCTTT.

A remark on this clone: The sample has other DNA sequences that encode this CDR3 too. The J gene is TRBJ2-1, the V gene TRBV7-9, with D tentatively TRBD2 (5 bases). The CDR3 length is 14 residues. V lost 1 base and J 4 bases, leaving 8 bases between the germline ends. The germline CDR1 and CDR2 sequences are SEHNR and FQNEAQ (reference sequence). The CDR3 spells CASSLEDSYNEQFF. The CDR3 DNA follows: TGTGCCAGCAGCTTAGAGGACTCGTACAATGAGCAGTTCTTC. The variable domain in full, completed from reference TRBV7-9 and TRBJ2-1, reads DTGVSQNPRHKITKRGQNVTFRCDPISEHNRLYWYRQTLGQGPEFLTYFQNEAQLEKSRLLSDRFSAERPKGSFSTLEIQRTEQGDSAMYLCASSLEDSYNEQFFGPGTRLTVL.

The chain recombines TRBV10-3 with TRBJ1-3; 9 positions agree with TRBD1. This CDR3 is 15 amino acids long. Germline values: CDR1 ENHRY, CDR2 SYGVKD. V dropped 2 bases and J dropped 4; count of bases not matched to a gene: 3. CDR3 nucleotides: TGTGCCATCAGTGAGCGACAGGGGGAAGGAAACACCATATATTTT. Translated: CAISERQGEGNTIYF.

CDR3 loop: CASRLATGELFF. DNA of the CDR3: TGTGCCAGCAGGCTAGCGACCGGGGAGCTGTTTTTT. The genes are TRBV12-3 or TRBV12-4 and TRBJ2-2; D may be TRBD2 (6 bases). The CDR3 runs 12 residues. V was trimmed by 6 bases and J by 5 bases, leaving 7 bases between them.

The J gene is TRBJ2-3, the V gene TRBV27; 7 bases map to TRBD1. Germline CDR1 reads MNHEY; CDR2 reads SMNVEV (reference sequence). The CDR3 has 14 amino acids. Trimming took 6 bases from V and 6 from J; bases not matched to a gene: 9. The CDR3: CASRARGFGDTQYF. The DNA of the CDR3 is TGTGCCAGCAGGGCCAGGGGGTTCGGGGATACGCAGTATTTT.

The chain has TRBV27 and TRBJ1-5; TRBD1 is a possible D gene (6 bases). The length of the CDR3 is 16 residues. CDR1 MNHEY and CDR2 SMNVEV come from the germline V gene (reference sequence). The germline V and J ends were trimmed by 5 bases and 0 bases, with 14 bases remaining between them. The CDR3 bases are TGTGCCAGCAGTCCATCAACAGGGAATAGCAATCAGCCCCAGCATTTT. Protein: CASSPSTGNSNQPQHF.